The 21 T cell receptor beta chains below were found in one sample sequenced in a study of cytomegalovirus exposure and HLA in healthy donors. Measured with immunoSEQ multiplex PCR; TCRdb has only the in-frame clones, and not every one. The data show around 150,000 clones, roughly 91% seen once. The sample was PBMCs. These receptor sequences come from a man younger than 30 in good health and CMV-seronegative.

The chain recombines TRBV7-8 with TRBJ2-3; TRBD2 matches 7 bases. Germline V gene lookup returns CDR1 SGHVS and CDR2 FQNEAQ. CDR3 length: 14 residues. The V segment lost 4 bases and the J segment 14 bases; nucleotides outside the gene matches: 15. The CDR3 spells CASSWGGTLNFGYF. Here the CDR3 DNA reads TGTGCCAGCAGCTGGGGGGGGACCCTTAATTTCGGGTATTTT.

The chain employs TRBV5-6 and TRBJ2-1, with TRBD2 as a possible D gene (5 bases). CDR1 and CDR2 (germline): SGHDT, YYEEEE. The CDR3 is 18 residues long. V lost 0 bases to trimming and J lost 6 bases, with 22 bases between them. CDR3: CASSLAGVTRALLNEQFF. DNA of the CDR3: TGTGCCAGCAGCTTGGCCGGGGTAACAAGGGCCCTCCTCAATGAGCAGTTCTTC.

The genes are TRBV27 and TRBJ2-7, with 11 bases fitting TRBD1. The germline V gene encodes CDR1 MNHEY and CDR2 SMNVEV (reference sequence). The CDR3 sequence is 15 residues long. V was pared by 5 bases and J by 3 bases, with 6 bases of the junction left unmatched. The CDR3 here is CASSPWDRGFYEQYF. CDR3 coding DNA: TGTGCCAGCAGTCCGTGGGACAGGGGGTTCTACGAGCAGTACTTC.

CDR3 nucleotide sequence: TGTGCCAGCAGCGTAGCTCCCCTGACAGATACGCAGTATTTT. Protein sequence: CASSVAPLTDTQYF. The V gene is TRBV9, the J gene TRBJ2-3; D is uncertain. V was shortened by 0 bases and J by 3 bases, with 8 bases between the two germline ends. The CDR3 is made up of 14 amino acids. Germline assignment: CDR1 SGDLS and CDR2 YYNGEE.

The chain links TRBV27 to TRBJ2-5; 7 positions match TRBD2. The length of the CDR3 is 14 residues. The V and J ends lost 3 bases and 3 bases, in that order; junction bases with no gene match: 4. The germline V gene encodes CDR1 MNHEY and CDR2 SMNVEV (reference sequence). The CDR3 DNA reads TGTGCCAGCAGTTTTTTGGGGGGGGAAGAGACCCAGTACTTC. As protein: CASSFLGGEETQYF.

The rearrangement links TRBV11-2 to TRBJ2-1, with TRBD2 as a possible D gene (6 bases). Germline V lookup: CDR1 SGHAT, CDR2 FQNNGV. The CDR3 loop spans 16 amino acids. V was pared by 5 bases and J by 4 bases, with 18 bases between. CDR3 DNA sequence: TGTGCCAGCAGCCCCGCGGGGAGGACACTTTACAATGAGCAGTTCTTC. Translated: CASSPAGRTLYNEQFF.

The chain combines TRBV6-6 with TRBJ1-5; D is ambiguous. This CDR3 has 13 residues. Germline CDR1 reads MNHNY; CDR2 reads SVGAGI (reference sequence). V shed 9 bases and J shed 1 base, with 10 bases lying between them. The CDR3 here is CASGTKSNQPQHF. The CDR3 coding sequence is TGTGCCAGTGGCACGAAAAGCAATCAGCCCCAGCATTTT.

CDR3 sequence (DNA): TGTGCCAGCACCTCTCTATCTACTAGCACAGATACGCAGTATTTT. It is translated as CASTSLSTSTDTQYF. The rearrangement uses TRBV2 and TRBJ2-3; D is undetermined. Trimming took off 7 bases at V and 0 bases at J, with 14 bases between the two ends. The CDR3 runs to 15 residues. The V gene's germline CDR1 is SNHLY and CDR2 FYNNEI.

The chain is built from TRBV4-1 and TRBJ2-1, with D possibly TRBD2 on 5 matching bases. The ends were cut back, 1 base at V and 7 bases at J, with 5 bases in the middle. The CDR3 totals 12 residues. Germline CDR1 reads MGHRA; CDR2 reads YSYEKL. The DNA of the CDR3 is TGCGCCAGCAGCCAAGCGGGGAATGAGCAGTTCTTC. Translation: CASSQAGNEQFF.

The V call is TRBV27, the J call TRBJ2-1, with D possibly TRBD2 on 7 matching bases. Germline V lookup: CDR1 MNHEY, CDR2 SMNVEV (reference sequence). V was trimmed by 2 bases and J by 6 bases, leaving 14 bases between them. The CDR3 has 15 amino acids. This chain's CDR3 is CASSLTGGPSNEQFF. The CDR3 nucleotides read TGTGCCAGCAGTTTAACGGGGGGCCCCTCCAATGAGCAGTTCTTC.

The J gene is TRBJ1-6, the V gene TRBV10-1; 9 positions agree with TRBD1. V lost 6 bases to trimming and J lost 8 bases; unmatched junction nucleotides: 8. CDR3 length equals 15 residues. In germline, CDR1 is WNHNN, CDR2 SYGVQD (reference sequence). CDR3 sequence (DNA): TGCGCCAGCAGCCCCTCGGGACAGGGTCATTCACCCCTCCACTTT. It translates to CASSPSGQGHSPLHF.

This clone was seen ten or more times. The rearrangement uses TRBV10-3 and TRBJ1-3, with D uncertain. V was pared by 3 bases and J by 4 bases, with 10 bases between. Per the germline V gene, CDR1 is ENHRY and CDR2 is SYGVKD. There are 14 residues in the CDR3. This CDR3 reads CAISDRGSGNTIYF. The DNA for the CDR3 is TGTGCCATCAGTGACAGAGGGTCAGGAAACACCATATATTTT.

The V gene is TRBV10-3, the J gene TRBJ1-2; 7 nucleotides line up with TRBD1. CDR3 length: 16 amino acids. J gave up 2 bases and V 0 bases, and 6 bases lay outside the gene matches. Germline V gene sequence: CDR1 ENHRY, CDR2 SYGVKD. DNA of the CDR3: TGTGCCATCAGTGAGTCGGGGGACAGTGTCAACTATGGCTACACCTTC. The encoded protein is CAISESGDSVNYGYTF.

The chain links TRBV15 to TRBJ2-3; 7 nucleotides line up with TRBD1. The CDR3 consists of 18 residues. V lost 0 bases, J lost 4 bases, and 13 bases stayed unmatched. CDR1 is LNHNV and CDR2 is YYDKDF in the germline V gene (reference sequence). The CDR3 bases are TGTGCCACCAGCAGAGATTACCCCGACAGGGTTTTCCCAGATACGCAGTATTTT. It encodes CATSRDYPDRVFPDTQYF.

This chain connects TRBV19 to TRBJ1-1; TRBD1 matches 8 bases. The germline V gene has CDR1 LNHDA and CDR2 SQIVND (reference sequence). The V and J ends lost 7 bases and 5 bases, in that order; junction bases with no gene match: 3. CDR3 length: 12 residues. CDR3 coding DNA: TGTGCCAGTAAGCAGGGGGCGACTGAAGCTTTCTTT. This gives the protein CASKQGATEAFF.

V is TRBV28 and J is TRBJ1-4, with a tentative D call TRBD1 (6 bases). The CDR3 length is 13 residues. Deletions cut 3 bases from V and 13 bases from J, with 15 bases between. Germline CDR1 MDHEN, CDR2 SYDVKM. CDR3 sequence: CASSFPSTGRLFF. CDR3 DNA sequence: TGTGCCAGCAGTTTCCCCTCAACAGGGAGACTGTTTTTT. Complete variable domain (other parts from reference TRBV28 and TRBJ1-4): DVKVTQSSRYLVKRTGEKVFLECVQDMDHENMFWYRQDPGLGLRLIYFSYDVKMKEKGDIPEGYSVSREKKERFSLILESASTNQTSMYLCASSFPSTGRLFFGSGTQLSVL.

The rearrangement links TRBV5-1 to TRBJ1-2; tentatively, D is TRBD1 (6 bases). Germline V gene lookup returns CDR1 SGHRS and CDR2 YFSETQ. The CDR3 consists of 13 residues. Trimming stripped 4 bases from V and 4 bases from J, with 11 bases between. The CDR3: CASSPDSLYGYTF. The CDR3 DNA sequence: TGCGCCAGCAGCCCGGACAGCCTCTATGGCTACACCTTC.

The chain has TRBV2 and TRBJ2-2; D is perhaps TRBD1 (6 bases). Germline-derived CDR1 and CDR2 are SNHLY and FYNNEI. The CDR3 runs 16 residues. V was trimmed by 3 bases and J by 4 bases, leaving 15 bases between them. The CDR3 coding sequence is TGTGCCAGCAGTGAGGTAGAGCAGGGGAGCACCGGGGAGCTGTTTTTT. Translating it yields CASSEVEQGSTGELFF. Variable domain in full (rest from reference TRBV2 and TRBJ2-2): EPEVTQTPSHQVTQMGQEVILRCVPISNHLYFYWYRQILGQKVEFLVSFYNNEISEKSEIFDDQFSVERPDGSNFTLKIRSTKLEDSAMYFCASSEVEQGSTGELFFGEGSRLTVL.

The chain carries TRBV5-4 and TRBJ1-3; 8 positions match TRBD1. The germline V gene encodes CDR1 SGHNT and CDR2 YYREEE (reference sequence). Unmatched junction bases numbered 5, after V lost 5 bases and J lost 4 bases. There are 14 residues in the CDR3. CDR3 nucleotide sequence: TGTGCCAGCAGACTCCAGGGGGCGGGAAACACCATATATTTT. Translation gives CASRLQGAGNTIYF.

The J gene is TRBJ2-7, the V gene TRBV19, with TRBD2 matching 8 bases. CDR1 and CDR2 from the germline V gene are LNHDA and SQIVND (reference sequence). This CDR3 spans 13 amino acids. After removal of 5 bases from V and 3 bases from J, the junction contained 3 bases not matched to a gene. CDR3 nucleotides: TGTGCCAGTAGTGCAAGCGGGAGCTACGAGCAGTACTTC. Residues: CASSASGSYEQYF.

V gene TRBV27 combines with J gene TRBJ2-7, with 10 bases aligning to TRBD1. The trim removed 4 bases at V and 2 bases at J, leaving 5 bases unmatched. The CDR3 is made up of 15 amino acids. Germline V CDR1 and CDR2: MNHEY, SMNVEV (reference sequence). CDR3 amino acids: CASSSLDRGPYEQYF. In DNA, the CDR3 is TGTGCCAGCAGTTCTTTAGACAGGGGGCCCTACGAGCAGTACTTC.